Detailed here is one T cell receptor (beta chain). This record comes from a study of blood T cell repertoires in COVID-19. Turning to the study itself: COVID-19 samples collected from the United States, Italy and Spain covered acute and convalescent phases.

Data came from immunoSEQ multiplex PCR; TCRdb stores just in-frame clones and leaves some out. The table lists roughly 150,000 clones, 86% of them singletons. The sequenced material came from PBMCs or T cells enriched from blood (not recorded which). This receptor was taken from a man aged 50-60 years who had recovered from COVID-19.

The DNA for the CDR3 is TGTGCCAGCTCACCACCTTTCGGGGAGGACTTAGATACGCAGTATTTT. Its protein product is CASSPPFGEDLDTQYF. The chain joins TRBV18 to TRBJ2-3, with a weak D call TRBD2 (6 bases). The V end was cut by 0 bases, the J end by 5 bases, with 15 bases between. The length of the CDR3 is 16 residues. Germline loops: CDR1 KGHSH, CDR2 LQKENI.